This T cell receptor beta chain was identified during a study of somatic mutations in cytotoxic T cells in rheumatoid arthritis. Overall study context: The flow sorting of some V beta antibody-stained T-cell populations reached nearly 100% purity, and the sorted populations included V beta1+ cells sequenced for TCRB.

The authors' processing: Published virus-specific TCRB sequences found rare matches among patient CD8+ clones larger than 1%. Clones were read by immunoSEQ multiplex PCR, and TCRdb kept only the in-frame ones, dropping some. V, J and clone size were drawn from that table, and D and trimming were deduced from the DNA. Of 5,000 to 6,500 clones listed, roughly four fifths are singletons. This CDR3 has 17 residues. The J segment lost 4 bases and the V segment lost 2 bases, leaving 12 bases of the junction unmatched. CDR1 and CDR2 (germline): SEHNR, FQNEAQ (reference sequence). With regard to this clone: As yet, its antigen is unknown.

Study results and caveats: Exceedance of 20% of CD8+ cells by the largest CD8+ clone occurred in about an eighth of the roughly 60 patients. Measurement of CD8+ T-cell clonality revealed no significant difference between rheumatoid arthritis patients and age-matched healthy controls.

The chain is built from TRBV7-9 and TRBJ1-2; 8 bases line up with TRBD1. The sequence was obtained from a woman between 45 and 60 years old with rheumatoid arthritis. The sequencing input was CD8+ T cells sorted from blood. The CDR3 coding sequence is TGTGCCAGCAGCTTATTTGTTCCCGGACAGGGAGGCTATGGCTACACCTTC. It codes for CASSLFVPGQGGYGYTF. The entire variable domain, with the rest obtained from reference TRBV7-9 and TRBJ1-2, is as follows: DTGVSQNPRHKITKRGQNVTFRCDPISEHNRLYWYRQTLGQGPEFLTYFQNEAQLEKSRLLSDRFSAERPKGSFSTLEIQRTEQGDSAMYLCASSLFVPGQGGYGYTFGSGTRLTVV.